The next 30 T cell receptor beta chains were all read from a single sample in a study of blood T cells in healthy people across ages. Then a second PCR, running roughly 7 to 12 cycles, was carried out with a sample-barcoded 5' primer and a J-beta primer mix. One entry per CDR3 protein results from TCRdb running MiXCR on the 5' RACE reads. Of fewer than 800,000 distinct CDR3 sequences listed, around 21% are singletons. The sample was blood. The receptor source for this set is a man between 65 and 80 years old in good health.

A remark on this clonotype: At one end the junction does not follow the germline gene, possibly because of a read error. This chain links TRBV4-1 with TRBJ1-3; a weak D match, TRBD1 (5 bases). The CDR3 length is 16 residues. Germline CDR1 and CDR2: MGHRA and YSYEKL. CDR3 region: CASSQSPGLDGNTVYF. CDR3 nucleotide sequence: TGCGCCAGCAGCCAATCTCCGGGACTAGACGGAAACACCGTATATTTT.

The chain links TRBV4-1 to TRBJ2-2; TRBD1 aligns across 7 bases. Per the germline V gene, CDR1 is MGHRA and CDR2 is YSYEKL. Trimming took 4 bases from V and 5 from J; bases not matched to a gene: 10. CDR3 size: 16 residues. The chain's CDR3 is CASSPDRAAWTGELFF. CDR3 DNA: TGCGCCAGCAGCCCAGACAGGGCCGCCTGGACCGGGGAGCTGTTTTTT.

The chain uses TRBV18 and TRBJ2-5; 8 nucleotides align to TRBD2. This CDR3 is 15 amino acids long. V was pared by 3 bases and J by 5 bases, with 8 bases of the junction left unmatched. CDR1 and CDR2 (germline): KGHSH, LQKENI. The CDR3, as DNA: TGTGCCAGCTCACCTGTAAGCGGGAGTGCTGAGACCCAGTACTTC. Translating it yields CASSPVSGSAETQYF.

This clonotype has more than one count but fewer than ten. This chain links TRBV2 with TRBJ2-2; the D gene is possibly TRBD2 (5 bases). Trimming took 6 bases from V and 4 from J, leaving 12 bases between them. This CDR3 comprises 14 residues. From germline, CDR1 is SNHLY and CDR2 FYNNEI. The CDR3 loop reads CASRITLVTGELFF. The CDR3 DNA follows: TGTGCCAGCAGAATTACACTAGTCACCGGGGAGCTGTTTTTT.

V and J are TRBV20-1 and TRBJ2-5; D remains unclear. Deletions cut 0 bases from V and 0 bases from J, with 14 bases between. The CDR3 length is 16 residues. Germline loops: CDR1 DFQATT, CDR2 SNEGSKA (reference sequence). The CDR3 region is CSARDGQIIYQETQYF. As DNA, the CDR3 is TGCAGTGCTAGAGATGGTCAGATCATTTACCAAGAGACCCAGTACTTC.

This clonotype was seen more than once but under ten times. V is TRBV2 and J is TRBJ2-1; D unclear. This CDR3 is built from 14 residues. V lost 7 bases and J 5 bases, leaving 15 bases between the germline ends. From germline, CDR1 is SNHLY and CDR2 FYNNEI. The CDR3 DNA reads as TGTGCCAGCAAGGTTGAAAGGGTGGACAATGAGCAGTTCTTC. Encoded protein: CASKVERVDNEQFF.

The CDR3 protein is CAISDKGNRDQPQHF. The CDR3 DNA sequence: TGTGCCATCAGTGATAAGGGGAACCGGGATCAGCCCCAGCATTTT. The chain combines TRBV10-3 with TRBJ1-5, with D perhaps matching TRBD1 (5 bases). Germline lookup yields CDR1 ENHRY and CDR2 SYGVKD. Trimming cost V 3 bases and J 5 bases, with 14 bases left between them. There are 15 residues in the CDR3.

The sample holds many counts of this clonotype. The rearrangement joins TRBV10-3 to TRBJ1-2; weak D call: TRBD1 (6 bases). Germline loops: CDR1 ENHRY, CDR2 SYGVKD. Trimming took off 0 bases at V and 4 bases at J, with 9 bases between the two ends. This CDR3 has 14 residues. This CDR3 reads CAISESAGVYGYTF. DNA of the CDR3: TGTGCCATCAGTGAGTCTGCAGGGGTCTATGGCTACACCTTC.

J is TRBJ2-1 and V is TRBV12-3 or TRBV12-4; TRBD2 matches 7 bases. The J segment lost 9 bases and the V segment lost 3 bases, leaving 11 bases of the junction unmatched. The CDR3 extends over 15 amino acids. CDR3 sequence (DNA): TGTGCCAGCAGTTTTCTTGGGGACTATCGAAGTGAGCAGTTCTTC. Protein sequence: CASSFLGDYRSEQFF.

The genes are TRBV7-2 and TRBJ2-3, with 16 bases aligning to TRBD2. Germline V gives CDR1 SGHTA, CDR2 FQGNSA. CDR3 size: 18 residues. V shed 2 bases and J 1 base; nucleotides not matched to a gene: 3. CDR3 DNA sequence: TGTGCCAGCAGCTTAAGGGGGACTAGCGGGAGGGGCACAGATACGCAGTATTTT. Its translation is CASSLRGTSGRGTDTQYF.

In this sample, this clonotype turned up a few times. The chain recombines TRBV7-2 with TRBJ2-1; 8 bases line up with TRBD1. This CDR3 has 16 residues. Trimming at V came to 4 bases and at J to 4 bases, leaving 9 bases not matched to a gene. Germline assignment: CDR1 SGHTA and CDR2 FQGNSA. The CDR3 protein is CASSYFGQGSYNEQFF. The CDR3 nucleotides are TGTGCCAGCAGCTATTTTGGACAGGGTTCTTACAATGAGCAGTTCTTC.

V is TRBV6-5 and J is TRBJ1-1; D is uncertain. CDR1 and CDR2 (germline): MNHEY, SVGAGI. Trimming took 6 bases from V and 5 from J, leaving 16 bases between them. The CDR3 runs 14 residues. The CDR3 spells CASRPYQTGTEAFF. CDR3 sequence (DNA): TGTGCCAGCAGACCGTACCAAACGGGGACTGAAGCTTTCTTT.

V is TRBV20-1 and J is TRBJ2-6, with D hard to call. Germline-derived CDR1 and CDR2 are DFQATT and SNEGSKA (reference sequence). The ends were cut back, 2 bases at V and 2 bases at J, with 4 bases in the middle. The CDR3 length is 13 residues. The CDR3 loop reads CSARSTGANVLTF. CDR3 in DNA: TGCAGTGCTAGAAGTACTGGGGCCAACGTCCTGACTTTC.

Regarding this clonotype: Compared with germline, one end of the junction differs, possibly owing to a read error. V and J are TRBV20-1 and TRBJ1-2; 9 bases are a match to TRBD1. This CDR3 is built from 16 residues. The germline V gene has CDR1 DFQATT and CDR2 SNEGSKA (reference sequence). Written as DNA, the CDR3 is TGCAGTGCTAGACAACTTACAGGGGGCAATGGCTATGGCTACGCCTTC. Amino acids: CSARQLTGGNGYGYAF.

This clonotype has more than one count but fewer than ten. This chain links TRBV3-1 with TRBJ1-5; 10 bases are a match to TRBD1. Germline CDR1 LGHDT, CDR2 YNNKEL (reference sequence). With V trimmed by 1 base and J by 2 bases, 2 bases remained unmatched. The CDR3 covers 16 residues. CDR3 nucleotides: TGTGCCAGCAGCCAAGCCGGGACAGGGGGCAATCAGCCCCAGCATTTT. Translation: CASSQAGTGGNQPQHF.

This clonotype showed up many times. The chain is built from TRBV2 and TRBJ2-5, with D perhaps TRBD1 or TRBD2 (5 bases each). Germline V CDR1 and CDR2: SNHLY, FYNNEI. The CDR3 extends over 15 amino acids. The V end lost 4 bases, the J end lost 2 bases, and 14 bases lay between the germline ends. The CDR3 reads CASSGDQLIQETQYF. The CDR3 nucleotides are TGTGCCAGCAGTGGGGACCAGCTCATACAAGAGACCCAGTACTTC.

The chain joins TRBV7-2 to TRBJ1-6; TRBD1 is a possible D gene (5 bases). Deletions cut 5 bases from V and 16 bases from J, with 24 bases between. This CDR3 region has 15 residues. Germline V gene sequence: CDR1 SGHTA, CDR2 FQGNSA. CDR3 DNA: TGTGCCAGCAGCCCAGAGACAGTCCGATGGCGTTCACTCCACTTT. It yields the protein CASSPETVRWRSLHF. Looking up the rest from reference TRBV7-2 and TRBJ1-6 gives the full variable domain: GAGVSQSPSNKVTEKGKDVELRCDPISGHTALYWYRQSLGQGLEFLIYFQGNSAPDKSGLPSDRFSAERTGGSVSTLTIQRTQQEDSAVYLCASSPETVRWRSLHFGNGTRLTVT.

This sequence joins TRBV28 and TRBJ2-5; 12 bases align to TRBD1. This CDR3 spans 14 amino acids. Germline V gene lookup returns CDR1 MDHEN and CDR2 SYDVKM. The J segment lost 3 bases and the V segment lost 10 bases, leaving 6 bases of the junction unmatched. In DNA, the CDR3 is TGTGCCACCTCCGGGACAGGGGGCAAAGAGACCCAGTACTTC. Encoded protein: CATSGTGGKETQYF. The entire variable domain, with the rest obtained from reference TRBV28 and TRBJ2-5, is as follows: DVKVTQSSRYLVKRTGEKVFLECVQDMDHENMFWYRQDPGLGLRLIYFSYDVKMKEKGDIPEGYSVSREKKERFSLILESASTNQTSMYLCATSGTGGKETQYFGPGTRLLVL.

V usage is TRBV7-3 and J usage is TRBJ2-3, with 14 nucleotides matching TRBD2. J gave up 4 bases and V 5 bases, and 2 bases lay outside the gene matches. CDR3 length: 15 amino acids. CDR1 and CDR2 (germline): SGHTA, FQGTGA. This CDR3 is CASSQTSGRADTQYF. The CDR3 coding sequence is TGTGCCAGCAGCCAGACTAGCGGGAGGGCAGATACGCAGTATTTT.

This chain connects TRBV15 to TRBJ2-1, with D perhaps matching TRBD2 (5 bases). The germline CDR1 and CDR2 sequences are LNHNV and YYDKDF (reference sequence). CDR3 size: 15 residues. The V gene lost 0 bases and the J gene lost 6 bases, with 12 bases spanning the gap. The DNA of the CDR3 is TGTGCCACCAGCAGAGATGGGAGATTGGGCAATGAGCAGTTCTTC. Translation: CATSRDGRLGNEQFF.

This clonotype occurred a few times. The rearrangement joins TRBV10-3 to TRBJ2-7, with 9 bases lining up with TRBD1. The germline CDR1 and CDR2 sequences are ENHRY and SYGVKD. With 6 bases clipped from V and 1 base from J, the junction kept 4 bases outside the gene matches. There are 14 residues in the CDR3. CDR3 amino acids: CAIRTGGQSYEQYF. The CDR3, as DNA: TGTGCCATCAGAACAGGGGGCCAATCCTACGAGCAGTACTTC.

A few counts support this clonotype. This chain joins TRBV20-1 and TRBJ2-7; 10 nucleotides line up with TRBD2. CDR1 and CDR2 (germline): DFQATT, SNEGSKA (reference sequence). The CDR3 totals 13 residues. Losses at the gene ends were 6 bases for V and 3 bases for J; bases not matched to a gene: 5. The CDR3 is CSAETSGVYEQYF. As DNA, the CDR3 is TGCAGTGCGGAAACTAGCGGGGTCTACGAGCAGTACTTC.

The chain links TRBV5-1 to TRBJ2-6, with unresolved D. The germline CDR1 and CDR2 sequences are SGHRS and YFSETQ. The V gene lost 0 bases and the J gene lost 12 bases, with 13 bases spanning the gap. The CDR3 sequence is 14 residues long. DNA of the CDR3: TGCGCCAGCAGCTTGGGCAGTTCGTTCACCGTCCTGACTTTC. Translating gives CASSLGSSFTVLTF.

This chain joins TRBV20-1 and TRBJ2-7, with a tentative D call TRBD2 (5 bases). The CDR3 is made up of 14 amino acids. Trimming took 0 bases from V and 3 from J, leaving 12 bases between them. Germline lookup yields CDR1 DFQATT and CDR2 SNEGSKA (reference sequence). CDR3 residues: CSAREQRNHYEQYF. CDR3 sequence (DNA): TGCAGTGCTAGAGAACAGCGGAACCACTACGAGCAGTACTTC.

This clonotype was seen a handful of times. V usage is TRBV4-1 and J usage is TRBJ2-7; no definite D call. This CDR3 comprises 12 residues. Germline V lookup: CDR1 MGHRA, CDR2 YSYEKL. Trimming left V 3 bases short and J 7 bases short, with 10 bases between. In DNA, the CDR3 is TGCGCCAGCAGCCAGGGTATTGGGGAGCAGTACTTC. This translates into CASSQGIGEQYF.

This clonotype was seen a few times. A read error may produce the germline difference seen at one junction end. The chain carries TRBV11-2 and TRBJ2-5; no reliable D call. This CDR3 has 14 amino acids. Germline V gene lookup returns CDR1 SGHAT and CDR2 FQNNGV. The chain's CDR3 is CVSSRDLEQETQYF. The DNA of the CDR3 is TGTGTCAGCAGCCGAGACTTGGAACAAGAGACCCAGTACTTC. The entire variable domain, with the rest obtained from reference TRBV11-2 and TRBJ2-5, is as follows: EAGVAQSPRYKIIEKRQSVAFWCNPISGHATLYWYQQILGQGPKLLIQFQNNGVVDDSQLPKDRFSAERLKGVDSTLKIQPAKLEDSAVYLCVSSRDLEQETQYFGPGTRLLVL.

A remark on this clonotype: The junction differs from germline at one of its ends, possibly a read error. This sequence joins TRBV11-2 and TRBJ1-4; no definite D call. This CDR3 has 15 residues. The germline V gene has CDR1 SGHAT and CDR2 FQNNGV. CDR3 in amino acids: CASSLDGGGSEKLFF. CDR3 sequence (DNA): TGTGCCAGCAGCCTAGATGGCGGAGGGTCTGAAAAACTGTTTTTT.

This clonotype occurred a few times. The rearrangement links TRBV28 to TRBJ2-3; 9 bases match TRBD1. The CDR3 extends over 14 amino acids. Unmatched junction bases numbered 6, after V lost 8 bases and J lost 3 bases. The V gene's germline CDR1 is MDHEN and CDR2 SYDVKM. CDR3 loop: CASQTGGSTDTQYF. The CDR3 DNA reads TGTGCCAGCCAGACAGGGGGATCAACAGATACGCAGTATTTT.

This clonotype was detected many times. This chain uses TRBV20-1 with TRBJ2-1; D perhaps matches TRBD2 (6 bases). V lost 3 bases to trimming and J lost 0 bases, with 9 bases between them. Germline V gene lookup returns CDR1 DFQATT and CDR2 SNEGSKA (reference sequence). This CDR3 is 14 amino acids long. DNA of the CDR3: TGCAGTGCTAGGGTCGGGGGCTCCTACAATGAGCAGTTCTTC. It is translated as CSARVGGSYNEQFF.

V gene TRBV5-1 combines with J gene TRBJ2-1, with 13 bases fitting TRBD2. The CDR3 totals 15 residues. CDR1 is SGHRS, CDR2 YFSETQ, per germline. Unmatched junction bases numbered 6, after V lost 4 bases and J lost 8 bases. The CDR3 region has the DNA TGCGCCAGCAGCCCGGGACTAGCGGGAATCCATGAGCAGTTCTTC. It yields the protein CASSPGLAGIHEQFF.